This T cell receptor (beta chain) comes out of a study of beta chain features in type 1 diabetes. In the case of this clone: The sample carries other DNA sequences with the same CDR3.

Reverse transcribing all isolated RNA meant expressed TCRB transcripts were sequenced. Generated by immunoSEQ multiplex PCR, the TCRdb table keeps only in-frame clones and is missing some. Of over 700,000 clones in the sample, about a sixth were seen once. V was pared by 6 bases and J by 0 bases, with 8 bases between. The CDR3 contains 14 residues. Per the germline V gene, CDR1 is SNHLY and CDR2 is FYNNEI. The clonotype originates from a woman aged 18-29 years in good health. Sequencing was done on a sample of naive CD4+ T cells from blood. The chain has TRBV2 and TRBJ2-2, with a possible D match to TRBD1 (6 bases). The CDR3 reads CASRDRTNTGELFF. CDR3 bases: TGTGCCAGCAGAGACAGGACGAACACCGGGGAGCTGTTTTTT. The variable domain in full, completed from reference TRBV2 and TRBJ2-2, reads EPEVTQTPSHQVTQMGQEVILRCVPISNHLYFYWYRQILGQKVEFLVSFYNNEISEKSEIFDDQFSVERPDGSNFTLKIRSTKLEDSAMYFCASRDRTNTGELFFGEGSRLTVL.